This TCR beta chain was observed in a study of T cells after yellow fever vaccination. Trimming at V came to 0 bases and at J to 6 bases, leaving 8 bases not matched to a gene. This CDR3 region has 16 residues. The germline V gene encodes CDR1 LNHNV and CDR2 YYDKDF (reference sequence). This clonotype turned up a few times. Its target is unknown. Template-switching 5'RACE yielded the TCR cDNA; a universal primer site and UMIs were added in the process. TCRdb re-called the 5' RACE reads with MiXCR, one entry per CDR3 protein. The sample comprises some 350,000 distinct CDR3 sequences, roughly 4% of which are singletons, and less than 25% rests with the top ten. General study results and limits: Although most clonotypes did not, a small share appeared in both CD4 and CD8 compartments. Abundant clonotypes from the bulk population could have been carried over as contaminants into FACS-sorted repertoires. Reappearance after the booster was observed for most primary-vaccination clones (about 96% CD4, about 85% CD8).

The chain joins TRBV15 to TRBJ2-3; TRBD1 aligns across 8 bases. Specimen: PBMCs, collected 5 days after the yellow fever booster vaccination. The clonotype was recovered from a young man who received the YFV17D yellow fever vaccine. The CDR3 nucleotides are TGTGCCACCAGCAGAGAAGGGCAGGGGGCCCCCGATACGCAGTATTTT. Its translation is CATSREGQGAPDTQYF. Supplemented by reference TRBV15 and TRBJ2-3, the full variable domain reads DAMVIQNPRYQVTQFGKPVTLSCSQTLNHNVMYWYQQKSSQAPKLLFHYYDKDFNNEADTPDNFQSRRPNTSFCFLDIRSPGLGDTAMYLCATSREGQGAPDTQYFGPGTRLTVL.